These 15 T cell receptor beta chains were all obtained from the same sample, sequenced in a study of molecular identifiers for immune sequencing clone quantification. TCRdb reanalysed the PCR reads using MiXCR and keeps one entry per CDR3 protein. The table includes some 680,000 distinct CDR3 sequences, about 25% detected once. Sequencing was performed on naive CD8+ T cells from blood, with Jurkat cell RNA spiked in. Subset here: FACS-sorted CD8+CD4-CCR7+CD45RA+ naive T cells. The receptors originated from a human donor in good health. Some libraries in this study had Jurkat cell RNA spiked in.

This clonotype was recorded a few times. The chain carries TRBV4-3 and TRBJ2-1; 14 nucleotides match TRBD2. The CDR3 loop spans 16 amino acids. V gave up 1 base and J gave up 4 bases; unmatched junction bases: 0. CDR1 and CDR2 (germline): LGHNA, YSLEER. The CDR3 loop is CASSQGLAGGYNEQFF. DNA for the CDR3: TGCGCCAGCAGCCAAGGACTAGCGGGAGGGTACAATGAGCAGTTCTTC.

DNA for the CDR3: TGTGCCAGTAGTATAACCCGGGGCGTGGACACTGAAGCTTTCTTT. Its protein is CASSITRGVDTEAFF. The gene calls are TRBV19 and TRBJ1-1, with D perhaps TRBD1 (5 bases). The CDR3 extends over 15 amino acids. V was trimmed by 2 bases and J by 3 bases, leaving 13 bases between them. Per germline, CDR1 LNHDA and CDR2 SQIVND (reference sequence).

This clonotype was recorded a few times. This sequence joins TRBV19 and TRBJ2-2; D is ambiguous. From germline, CDR1 is LNHDA and CDR2 SQIVND (reference sequence). The CDR3 is 14 residues long. Deletions cut 6 bases from V and 5 bases from J, with 13 bases between. The CDR3 region is CASRYYSSTGELFF. CDR3 sequence (DNA): TGTGCCAGTAGATATTATTCATCTACCGGGGAGCTGTTTTTT.

This clonotype was counted a few times. The V and J genes are TRBV5-1 and TRBJ2-1; 10 nucleotides line up with TRBD2. With 0 bases clipped from V and 1 base from J, the junction kept 13 bases outside the gene matches. CDR1 SGHRS and CDR2 YFSETQ come from the germline V gene. The CDR3 is 20 residues long. CDR3 in amino acids: CASSLVPAGGVSESYNEQFF. The CDR3 DNA reads as TGCGCCAGCAGCTTGGTTCCAGCGGGAGGGGTATCGGAATCCTACAATGAGCAGTTCTTC.

The chain combines TRBV13 with TRBJ2-7; D not resolved. V gave up 3 bases and J gave up 2 bases, with 11 bases separating them. CDR3 size: 14 residues. In germline, CDR1 is PRHDT, CDR2 FYEKMQ (reference sequence). The CDR3 sequence: CASSFGTNTYEQYF. Here the CDR3 DNA reads TGTGCCAGCAGCTTCGGCACAAACACCTACGAGCAGTACTTC.

Turning to this clonotype: This may come from a read error, since a much larger clone is one base off. The rearrangement links TRBV20-1 to TRBJ2-7, with 8 bases matching TRBD2. Germline-derived CDR1 and CDR2 are DFQATT and SNEGSKA (reference sequence). This CDR3 comprises 13 residues. CDR3 residues: CSASSGSIYERYF. The CDR3, as DNA: TGCAGTGCTTCCAGCGGGAGTATCTACGAGCGGTACTTC.

V gene TRBV12-3 or TRBV12-4 combines with J gene TRBJ1-2; TRBD1 is a possible D gene (6 bases). The V end lost 3 bases, the J end lost 6 bases, and 11 bases lay between the germline ends. The CDR3 spans 13 residues. The CDR3 bases are TGTGCCAGCAGTTTTGGGGGGGCCAATGGCTACACCTTC. Encoded protein: CASSFGGANGYTF.

This clonotype occurred a few times. The chain is built from TRBV24-1 and TRBJ2-3; perhaps TRBD1 as D (6 bases). Germline V gene sequence: CDR1 KGHDR, CDR2 SFDVKD. V lost 4 bases and J lost 6, with 16 bases in between. The CDR3 loop spans 15 amino acids. CDR3 sequence reads: CATSDPTGRLDTQYF. The CDR3 coding sequence is TGTGCCACCAGTGACCCTACAGGGAGACTCGATACGCAGTATTTT.

With regard to this clonotype: Given a much more abundant clone one base away, this may be a read error. The chain has TRBV6-1 and TRBJ2-7; the D is unclear. The CDR3 has 14 residues. V was cut by 1 base and J by 3 bases, with 10 bases left in between. Germline lookup yields CDR1 MNHNS and CDR2 SASEGT. Written as DNA, the CDR3 is TGTGCCAGCAGTGAAGTAGCCAAGGGCTACGAGCAGTACTTC. Its translation is CASSEVAKGYEQYF.

V and J are TRBV13 and TRBJ2-2; D remains ambiguous. Germline V gene data show CDR1 as PRHDT and CDR2 as FYEKMQ (reference sequence). With 2 bases removed from V and 6 bases from J, the gap between germline ends came to 7 bases. This CDR3 contains 13 residues. The CDR3 here is CASSLFESGELFF. In nucleotides, the CDR3 is TGTGCCAGCAGCTTATTCGAATCCGGGGAGCTGTTTTTT.

Comment on this clonotype: A much larger clone is a single base away; this may be a read error. V and J are TRBV28 and TRBJ1-2; perhaps TRBD1 as D (5 bases). The germline CDR1 and CDR2 sequences are MDHEN and SYDVKM. The CDR3 spans 15 residues. CDR3 in amino acids: CASGLSQGRYYGYTF. CDR3 bases: TGTGCCAGCGGTTTGAGTCAGGGCCGTTACTATGGCTACACCTTC.

V is TRBV11-2 and J is TRBJ1-3, with D possibly TRBD1 on 6 matching bases. Per germline, CDR1 SGHAT and CDR2 FQNNGV. V was trimmed by 4 bases and J by 2 bases, leaving 12 bases between them. This CDR3 has 15 residues. The CDR3 DNA is TGTGCCAGCAGCTACAGGGTTAGCGCTGGAAACACCATATATTTT. This sequence encodes CASSYRVSAGNTIYF.

The J gene is TRBJ2-2, the V gene TRBV12-3 or TRBV12-4; D perhaps matches TRBD1 (6 bases). The CDR3 extends over 16 amino acids. The germline V and J ends were trimmed by 4 bases and 2 bases, with 14 bases remaining between them. DNA of the CDR3: TGTGCCAGCAGTTGGAAGGGACATACCAACACCGGGGAGCTGTTTTTT. This encodes CASSWKGHTNTGELFF.

This clonotype showed up just once. A much larger clone lies a single base off, so this may be a read error. This chain uses TRBV29-1 with TRBJ2-3, with D perhaps matching TRBD2 (5 bases). The CDR3 spans 12 residues. Germline CDR1 is SQVTM and CDR2 is ANQGSEA. CDR3 in amino acids: CSVELATDTLYF. The DNA for the CDR3 is TGCAGCGTTGAACTAGCCACCGATACGCTGTATTTT.

This clonotype was seen many times. The rearrangement uses TRBV28 and TRBJ2-3; D gene ambiguous. V gave up 3 bases and J gave up 1 base, with 8 bases separating them. CDR1 is MDHEN, CDR2 SYDVKM, per germline. CDR3 length equals 14 residues. CDR3: CASSFLDGTDTQYF. The CDR3 bases are TGTGCCAGCAGTTTTCTAGACGGCACAGATACGCAGTATTTT.